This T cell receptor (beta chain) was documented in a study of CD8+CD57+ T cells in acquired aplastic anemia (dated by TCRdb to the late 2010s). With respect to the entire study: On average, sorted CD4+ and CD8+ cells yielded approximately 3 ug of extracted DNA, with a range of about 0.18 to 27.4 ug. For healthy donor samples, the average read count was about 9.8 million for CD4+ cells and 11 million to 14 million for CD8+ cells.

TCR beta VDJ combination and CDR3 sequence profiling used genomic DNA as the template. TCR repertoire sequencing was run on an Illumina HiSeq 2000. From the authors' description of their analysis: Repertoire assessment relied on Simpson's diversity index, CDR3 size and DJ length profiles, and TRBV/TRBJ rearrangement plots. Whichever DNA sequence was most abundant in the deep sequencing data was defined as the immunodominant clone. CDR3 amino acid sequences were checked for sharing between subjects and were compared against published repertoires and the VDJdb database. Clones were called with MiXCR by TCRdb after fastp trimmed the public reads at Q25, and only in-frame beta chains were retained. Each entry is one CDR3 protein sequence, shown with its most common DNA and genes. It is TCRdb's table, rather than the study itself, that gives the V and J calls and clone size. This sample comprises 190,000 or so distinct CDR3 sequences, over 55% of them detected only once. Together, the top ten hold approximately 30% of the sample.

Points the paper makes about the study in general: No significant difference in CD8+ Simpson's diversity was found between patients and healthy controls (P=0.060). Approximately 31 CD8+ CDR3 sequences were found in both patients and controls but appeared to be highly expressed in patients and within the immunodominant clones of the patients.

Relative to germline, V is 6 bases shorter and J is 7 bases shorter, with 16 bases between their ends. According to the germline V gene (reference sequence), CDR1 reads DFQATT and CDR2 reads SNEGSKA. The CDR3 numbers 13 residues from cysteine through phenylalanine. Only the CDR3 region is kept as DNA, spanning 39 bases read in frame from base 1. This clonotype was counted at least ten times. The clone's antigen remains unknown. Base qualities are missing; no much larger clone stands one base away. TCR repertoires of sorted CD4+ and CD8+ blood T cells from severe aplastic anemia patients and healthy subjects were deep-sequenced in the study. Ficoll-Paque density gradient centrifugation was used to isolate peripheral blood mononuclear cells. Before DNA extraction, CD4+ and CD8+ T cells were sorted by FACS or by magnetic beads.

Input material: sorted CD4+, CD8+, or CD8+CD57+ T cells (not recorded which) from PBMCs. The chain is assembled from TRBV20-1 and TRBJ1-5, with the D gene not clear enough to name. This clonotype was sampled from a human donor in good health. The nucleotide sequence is TGCAGTGCGGAAATGACGGAGGCGCAGCCCCAGCATTTT. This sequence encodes CSAEMTEAQPQHF.